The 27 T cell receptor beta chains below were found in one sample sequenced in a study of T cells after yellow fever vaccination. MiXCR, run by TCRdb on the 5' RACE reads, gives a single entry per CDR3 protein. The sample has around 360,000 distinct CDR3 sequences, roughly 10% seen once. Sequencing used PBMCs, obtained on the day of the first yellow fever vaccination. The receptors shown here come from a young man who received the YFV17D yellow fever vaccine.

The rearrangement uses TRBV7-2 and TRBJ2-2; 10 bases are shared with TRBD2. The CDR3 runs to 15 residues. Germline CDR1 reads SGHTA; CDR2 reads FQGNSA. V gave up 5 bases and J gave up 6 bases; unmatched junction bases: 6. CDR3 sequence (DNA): TGTGCCAGCAGCCGTAGCGGGGGGCAAGCCGGGGAGCTGTTTTTT. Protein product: CASSRSGGQAGELFF.

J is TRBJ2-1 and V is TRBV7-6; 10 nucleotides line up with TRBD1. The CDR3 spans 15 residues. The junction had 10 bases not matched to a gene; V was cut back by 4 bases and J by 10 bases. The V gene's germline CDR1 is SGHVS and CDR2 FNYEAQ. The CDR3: CASSSYGTGVREQFF. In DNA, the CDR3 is TGTGCCAGCAGCTCATACGGGACAGGGGTAAGGGAGCAGTTCTTC.

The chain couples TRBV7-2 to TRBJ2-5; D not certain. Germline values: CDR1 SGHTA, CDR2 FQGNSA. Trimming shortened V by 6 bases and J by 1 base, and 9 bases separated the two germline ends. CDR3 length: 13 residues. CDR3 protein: CASSWNFQETQYF. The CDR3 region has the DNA TGTGCCAGCAGTTGGAACTTCCAAGAGACCCAGTACTTC.

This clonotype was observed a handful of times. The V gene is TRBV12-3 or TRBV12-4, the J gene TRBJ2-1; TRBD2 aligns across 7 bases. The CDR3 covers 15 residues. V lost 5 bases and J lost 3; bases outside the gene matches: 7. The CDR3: CASSHLGGVYNEQFF. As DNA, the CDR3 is TGTGCCAGCAGTCACCTGGGGGGGGTCTACAATGAGCAGTTCTTC.

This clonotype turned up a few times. As DNA, the CDR3 is TGTGCCAGCAGTTTAGAGGCGGGGGGGGCTTCCTACAATGAGCAGTTCTTC. Its translation: CASSLEAGGASYNEQFF. The chain has TRBV27 and TRBJ2-1; TRBD2 matches at 9 bases. V shed 2 bases and J 1 base; nucleotides not matched to a gene: 6. The CDR3 covers 17 residues. CDR1 MNHEY and CDR2 SMNVEV come from the germline V gene (reference sequence).

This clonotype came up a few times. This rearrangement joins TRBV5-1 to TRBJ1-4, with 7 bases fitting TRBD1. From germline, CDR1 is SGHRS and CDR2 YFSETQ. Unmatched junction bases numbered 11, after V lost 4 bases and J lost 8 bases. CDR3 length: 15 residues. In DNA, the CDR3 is TGCGCCAGCAGCCGGATAACAGGGGAGAGAGAAAAACTGTTTTTT. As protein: CASSRITGEREKLFF. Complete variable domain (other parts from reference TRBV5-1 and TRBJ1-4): KAGVTQTPRYLIKTRGQQVTLSCSPISGHRSVSWYQQTPGQGLQFLFEYFSETQRNKGNFPGRFSGRQFSNSRSEMNVSTLELGDSALYLCASSRITGEREKLFFGSGTQLSVL.

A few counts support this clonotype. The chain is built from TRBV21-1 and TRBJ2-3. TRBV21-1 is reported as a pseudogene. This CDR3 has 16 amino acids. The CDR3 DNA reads TGTGCCAGCAGCAAAGAACGCGGACCTAGCACAGATACGCAGTATTTT. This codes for CASSKERGPSTDTQYF.

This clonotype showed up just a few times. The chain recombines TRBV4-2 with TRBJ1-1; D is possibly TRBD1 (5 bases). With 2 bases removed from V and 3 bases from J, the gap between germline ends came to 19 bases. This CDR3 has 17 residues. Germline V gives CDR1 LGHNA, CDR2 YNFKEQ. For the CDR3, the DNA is TGTGCCAGCAGCCAAAGCGGATTCAGGGCTTTAGACACTGAAGCTTTCTTT. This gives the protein CASSQSGFRALDTEAFF.

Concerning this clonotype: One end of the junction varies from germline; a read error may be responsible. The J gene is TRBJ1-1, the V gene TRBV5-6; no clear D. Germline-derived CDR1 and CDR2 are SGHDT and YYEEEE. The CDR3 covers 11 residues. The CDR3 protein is CASSLGGEVFF. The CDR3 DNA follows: TGTGCCAGCAGCTTGGGGGGAGAAGTTTTCTTT.

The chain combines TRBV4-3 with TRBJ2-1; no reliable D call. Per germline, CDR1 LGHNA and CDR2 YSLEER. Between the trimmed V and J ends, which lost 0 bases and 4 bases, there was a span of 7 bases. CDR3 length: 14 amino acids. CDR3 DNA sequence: TGCGCCAGCAGCCAAGATAACAAATACAATGAGCAGTTCTTC. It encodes CASSQDNKYNEQFF.

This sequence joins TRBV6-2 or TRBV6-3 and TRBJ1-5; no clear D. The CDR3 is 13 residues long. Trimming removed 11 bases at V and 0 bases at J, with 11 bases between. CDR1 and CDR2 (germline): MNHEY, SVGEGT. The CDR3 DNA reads TGTGCCTGCAACCTTAATAGCAATCAGCCCCAGCATTTT. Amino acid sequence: CACNLNSNQPQHF.

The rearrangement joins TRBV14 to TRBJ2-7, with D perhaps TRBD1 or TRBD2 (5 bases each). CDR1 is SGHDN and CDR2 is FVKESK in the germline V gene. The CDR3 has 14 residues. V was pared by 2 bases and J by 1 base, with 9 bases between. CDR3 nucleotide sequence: TGTGCCAGCAGCCAATGGGACGGGTCCTACGAGCAGTACTTC. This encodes CASSQWDGSYEQYF.

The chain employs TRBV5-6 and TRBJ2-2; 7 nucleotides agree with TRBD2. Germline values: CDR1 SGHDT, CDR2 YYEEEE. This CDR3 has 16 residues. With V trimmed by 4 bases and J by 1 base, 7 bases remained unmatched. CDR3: CASSPWGGLNTGELFF. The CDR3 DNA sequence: TGTGCCAGCAGCCCCTGGGGGGGGTTGAACACCGGGGAGCTGTTTTTT.

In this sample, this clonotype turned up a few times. CDR3 residues: CASSQETASGGYNEQFF. The CDR3 DNA reads as TGTGCCAGCAGCCAAGAAACGGCTAGCGGGGGCTACAATGAGCAGTTCTTC. V gene TRBV4-2 combines with J gene TRBJ2-1; 10 bases line up with TRBD2. There are 17 residues in the CDR3. The trim removed 0 bases at V and 3 bases at J, leaving 5 bases unmatched. Germline V gives CDR1 LGHNA, CDR2 YNFKEQ.

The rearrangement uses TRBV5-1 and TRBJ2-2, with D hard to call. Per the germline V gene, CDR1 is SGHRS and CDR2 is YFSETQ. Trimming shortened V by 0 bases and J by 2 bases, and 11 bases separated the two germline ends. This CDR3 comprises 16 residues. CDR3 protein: CASSLEPGINTGELFF. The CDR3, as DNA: TGCGCCAGCAGCTTGGAGCCTGGGATTAACACCGGGGAGCTGTTTTTT.

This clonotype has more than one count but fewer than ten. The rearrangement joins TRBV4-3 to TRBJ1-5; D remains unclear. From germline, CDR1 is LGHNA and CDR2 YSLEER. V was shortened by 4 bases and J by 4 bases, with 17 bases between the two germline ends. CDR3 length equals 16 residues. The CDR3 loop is CASSPQSVTDNQPQHF. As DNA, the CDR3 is TGCGCCAGCAGCCCTCAGTCTGTAACAGATAATCAGCCCCAGCATTTT.

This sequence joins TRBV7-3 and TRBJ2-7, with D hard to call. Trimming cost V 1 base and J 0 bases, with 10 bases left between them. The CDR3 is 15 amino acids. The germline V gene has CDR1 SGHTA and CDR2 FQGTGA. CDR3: CASSLMWQSSYEQYF. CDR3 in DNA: TGTGCCAGCAGCTTAATGTGGCAGTCCTCCTACGAGCAGTACTTC.

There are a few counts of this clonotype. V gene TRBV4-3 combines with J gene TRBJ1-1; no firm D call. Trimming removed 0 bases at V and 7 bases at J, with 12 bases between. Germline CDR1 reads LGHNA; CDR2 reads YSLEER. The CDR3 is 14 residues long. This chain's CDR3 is CASSQEPGANEAFF. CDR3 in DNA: TGCGCCAGCAGCCAAGAACCAGGTGCAAATGAAGCTTTCTTT.

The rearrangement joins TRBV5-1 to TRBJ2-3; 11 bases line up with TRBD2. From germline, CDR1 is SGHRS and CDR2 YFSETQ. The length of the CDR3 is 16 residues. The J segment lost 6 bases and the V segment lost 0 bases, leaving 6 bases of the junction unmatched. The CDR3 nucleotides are TGCGCCAGCAGCTTGGGTCTAGCGGGGGGACGCGATACGCAGTATTTT. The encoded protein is CASSLGLAGGRDTQYF.

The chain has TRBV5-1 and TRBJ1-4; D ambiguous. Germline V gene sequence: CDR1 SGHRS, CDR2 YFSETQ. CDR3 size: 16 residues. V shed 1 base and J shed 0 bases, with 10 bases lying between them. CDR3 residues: CASSLSGIATNEKLFF. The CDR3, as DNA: TGCGCCAGCAGCTTGTCAGGAATTGCAACTAATGAAAAACTGTTTTTT. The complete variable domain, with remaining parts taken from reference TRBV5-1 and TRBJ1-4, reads KAGVTQTPRYLIKTRGQQVTLSCSPISGHRSVSWYQQTPGQGLQFLFEYFSETQRNKGNFPGRFSGRQFSNSRSEMNVSTLELGDSALYLCASSLSGIATNEKLFFGSGTQLSVL.

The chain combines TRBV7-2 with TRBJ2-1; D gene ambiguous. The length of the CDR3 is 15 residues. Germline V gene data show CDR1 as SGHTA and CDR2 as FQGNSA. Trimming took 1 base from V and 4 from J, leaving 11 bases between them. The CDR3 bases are TGTGCCAGCAGCTTAGGAAACCCGAATTACAATGAGCAGTTCTTC. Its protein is CASSLGNPNYNEQFF.

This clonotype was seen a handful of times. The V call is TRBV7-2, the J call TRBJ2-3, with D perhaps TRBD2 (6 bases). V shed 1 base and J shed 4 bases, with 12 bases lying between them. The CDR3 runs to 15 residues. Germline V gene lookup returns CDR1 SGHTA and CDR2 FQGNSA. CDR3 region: CASSLGVTSPDTQYF. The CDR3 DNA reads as TGTGCCAGCAGCTTAGGGGTTACTAGCCCAGATACGCAGTATTTT.

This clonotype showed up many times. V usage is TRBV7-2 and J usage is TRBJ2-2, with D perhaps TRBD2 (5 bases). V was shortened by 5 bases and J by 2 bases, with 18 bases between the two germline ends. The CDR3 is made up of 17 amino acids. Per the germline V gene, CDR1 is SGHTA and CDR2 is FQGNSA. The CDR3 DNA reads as TGTGCCAGCAGCCCCGGGGTGTCCTCAGCCAACACCGGGGAGCTGTTTTTT. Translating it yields CASSPGVSSANTGELFF.

CDR3 loop: CASSLADRVPDTQYF. DNA of the CDR3: TGCGCCAGCAGCTTGGCCGACAGGGTACCAGATACGCAGTATTTT. The chain is built from TRBV5-1 and TRBJ2-3; 7 nucleotides match TRBD1. Germline lookup yields CDR1 SGHRS and CDR2 YFSETQ. Unmatched junction bases numbered 5, after V lost 0 bases and J lost 4 bases. The CDR3 is made up of 15 amino acids.

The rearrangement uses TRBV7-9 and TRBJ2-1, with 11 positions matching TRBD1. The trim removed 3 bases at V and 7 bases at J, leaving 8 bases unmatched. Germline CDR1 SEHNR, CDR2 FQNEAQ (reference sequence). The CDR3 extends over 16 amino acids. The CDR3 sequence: CASSFRGQGARNEQFF. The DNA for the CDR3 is TGTGCCAGCAGCTTCCGCGGACAGGGGGCCAGGAATGAGCAGTTCTTC. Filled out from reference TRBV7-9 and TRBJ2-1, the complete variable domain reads DTGVSQNPRHKITKRGQNVTFRCDPISEHNRLYWYRQTLGQGPEFLTYFQNEAQLEKSRLLSDRFSAERPKGSFSTLEIQRTEQGDSAMYLCASSFRGQGARNEQFFGPGTRLTVL.

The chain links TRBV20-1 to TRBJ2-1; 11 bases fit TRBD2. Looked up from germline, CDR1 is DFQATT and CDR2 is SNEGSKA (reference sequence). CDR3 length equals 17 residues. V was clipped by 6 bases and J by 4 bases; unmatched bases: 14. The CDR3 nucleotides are TGCAGTGCCTGGGGACTAGCGGCGGTCTCGGAATACAATGAGCAGTTCTTC. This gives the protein CSAWGLAAVSEYNEQFF.

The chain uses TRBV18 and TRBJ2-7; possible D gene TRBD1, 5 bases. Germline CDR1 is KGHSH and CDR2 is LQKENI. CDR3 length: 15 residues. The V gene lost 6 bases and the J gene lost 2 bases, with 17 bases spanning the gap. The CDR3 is CASSVTANSAYEQYV. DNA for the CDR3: TGTGCCAGCTCCGTGACAGCTAACTCAGCCTACGAGCAGTACGTC.